This T cell receptor (beta chain) comes out of a study of T cell responses to AZD1222 COVID-19 vaccine. Study context: Pooling of second doses given at about 4 or about 12 weeks was done. Study-wide points: As reported, nearly half of all spike-specific TCRs target variant regions that are unmutated. Spike-specific TCRs gained breadth and depth after people received two AZD1222 doses.

This clone showed up just once. Its antigen is unidentified. CDR1 is MNHEY and CDR2 is SVGAGI in the germline V gene. Deletions cut 2 bases from V and 5 bases from J, with 10 bases between. The CDR3 is 14 amino acids. Generated by immunoSEQ multiplex PCR, the TCRdb table keeps only in-frame clones and is missing some. The sample holds more than 250,000 clones, approximately 93% seen once. This clonotype originated in an adult in good health. The specimen was peripheral blood, collected on day 0 of AZD1222 vaccination. The J gene is TRBJ1-5, the V gene TRBV6-5; D is possibly TRBD1 (6 bases). The CDR3 nucleotides are TGTGCCAGCAGTTACCAACAGGGTGATCAGCCCCAGCATTTT. Protein sequence: CASSYQQGDQPQHF.